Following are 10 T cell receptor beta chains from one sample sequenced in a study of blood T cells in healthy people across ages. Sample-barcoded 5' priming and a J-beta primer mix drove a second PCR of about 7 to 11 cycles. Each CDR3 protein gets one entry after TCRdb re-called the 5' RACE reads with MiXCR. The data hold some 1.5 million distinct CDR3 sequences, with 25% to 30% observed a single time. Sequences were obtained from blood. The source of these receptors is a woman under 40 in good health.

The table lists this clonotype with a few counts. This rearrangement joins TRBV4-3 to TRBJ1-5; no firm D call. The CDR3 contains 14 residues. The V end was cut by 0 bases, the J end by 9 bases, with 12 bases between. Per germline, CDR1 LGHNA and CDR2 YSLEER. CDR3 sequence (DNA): TGCGCCAGCAGCCAAGATTTGGCGAGGGTGCCCCAGCATTTT. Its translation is CASSQDLARVPQHF.

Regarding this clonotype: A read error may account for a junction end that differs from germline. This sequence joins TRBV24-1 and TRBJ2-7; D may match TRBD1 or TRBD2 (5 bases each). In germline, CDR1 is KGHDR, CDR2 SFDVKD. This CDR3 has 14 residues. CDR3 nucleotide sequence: TGTGCCACCAGCGGGACGATGGGGTCCTGCGAGCAGTACTTC. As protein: CATSGTMGSCEQYF.

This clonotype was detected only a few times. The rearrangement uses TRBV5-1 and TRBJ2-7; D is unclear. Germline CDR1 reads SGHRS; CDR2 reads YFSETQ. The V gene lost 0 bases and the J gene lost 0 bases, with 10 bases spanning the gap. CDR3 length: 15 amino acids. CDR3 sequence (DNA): TGCGCCAGCAGCTTGGGTAGTTCCCCCTCCTACGAGCAGTACTTC. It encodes CASSLGSSPSYEQYF.

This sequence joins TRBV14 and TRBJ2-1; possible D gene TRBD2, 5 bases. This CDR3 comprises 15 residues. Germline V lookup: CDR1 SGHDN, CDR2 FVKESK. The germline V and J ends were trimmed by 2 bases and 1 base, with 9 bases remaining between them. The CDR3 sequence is CASSQWTGSYNEQFF. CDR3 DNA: TGTGCCAGCAGCCAATGGACTGGTTCCTACAATGAGCAGTTCTTC.

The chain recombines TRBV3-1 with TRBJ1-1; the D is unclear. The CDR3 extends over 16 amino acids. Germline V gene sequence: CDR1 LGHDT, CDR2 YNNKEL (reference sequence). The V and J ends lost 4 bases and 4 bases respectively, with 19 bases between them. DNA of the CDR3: TGTGCCAGCAGCCCCCTACTCCCCACGAAGGGCACTGAAGCTTTCTTT. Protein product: CASSPLLPTKGTEAFF.

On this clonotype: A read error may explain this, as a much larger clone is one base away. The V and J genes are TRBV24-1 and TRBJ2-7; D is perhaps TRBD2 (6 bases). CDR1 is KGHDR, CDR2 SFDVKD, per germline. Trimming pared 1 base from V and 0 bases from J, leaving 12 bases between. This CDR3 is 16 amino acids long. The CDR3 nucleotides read TGTGCCACCAGTGATTTCGAGGGGAGGATCTCCTACGAGCAGTACTTC. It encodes CATSDFEGRISYEQYF.

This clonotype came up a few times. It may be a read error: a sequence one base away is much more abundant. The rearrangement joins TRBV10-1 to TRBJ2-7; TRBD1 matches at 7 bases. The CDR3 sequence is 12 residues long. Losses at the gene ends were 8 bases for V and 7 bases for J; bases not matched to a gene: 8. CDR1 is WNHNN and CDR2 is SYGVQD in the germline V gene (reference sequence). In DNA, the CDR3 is TGCGCCAGCGGGGGACAGTACAATGAGCAGTACTTC. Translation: CASGGQYNEQYF.

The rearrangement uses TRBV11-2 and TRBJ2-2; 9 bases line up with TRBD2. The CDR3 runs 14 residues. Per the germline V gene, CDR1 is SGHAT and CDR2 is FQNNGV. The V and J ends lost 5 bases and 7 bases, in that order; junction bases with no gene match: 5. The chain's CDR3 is CASSLYSGSGELFF. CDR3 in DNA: TGTGCCAGCAGCCTCTATAGCGGGAGCGGGGAGCTGTTTTTT.

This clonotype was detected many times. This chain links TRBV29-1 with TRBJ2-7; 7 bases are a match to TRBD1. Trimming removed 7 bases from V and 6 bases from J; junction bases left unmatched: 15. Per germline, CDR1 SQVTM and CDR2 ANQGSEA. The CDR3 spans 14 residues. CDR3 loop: CSAGQTGITFEQYF. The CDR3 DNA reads TGCAGCGCGGGCCAGACAGGGATCACCTTCGAGCAGTACTTC.

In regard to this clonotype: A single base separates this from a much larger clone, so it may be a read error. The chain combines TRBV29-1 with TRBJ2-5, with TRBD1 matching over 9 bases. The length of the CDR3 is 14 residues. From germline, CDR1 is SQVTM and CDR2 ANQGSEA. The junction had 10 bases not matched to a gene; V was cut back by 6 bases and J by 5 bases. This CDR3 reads CSVRGDRVCETQYF. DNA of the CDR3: TGCAGCGTGAGGGGGGACAGGGTGTGCGAGACCCAGTACTTC. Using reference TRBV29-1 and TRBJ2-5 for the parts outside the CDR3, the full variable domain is SAVISQKPSRDICQRGTSLTIQCQVDSQVTMMFWYRQQPGQSLTLIATANQGSEATYESGFVIDKFPISRPNLTFSTLTVSNMSPEDSSIYLCSVRGDRVCETQYFGPGTRLLVL.